The 32 T cell receptor beta chains in this list originate from one sample, sequenced in a study of regulatory T cells in long-lasting Graves disease. Library construction for TCR beta used iRepertoire HTBI primers and Arm-PCR of CDR3 regions. TCRdb re-derived calls from the multiplex PCR reads in MiXCR, one entry per CDR3 protein. The top ten hold around 13% of the sample, which has a few hundred thousand distinct CDR3 sequences, around 20% seen once. Time point denoted: newly diagnosed GD, antithyroid drugs for less than 3 months. There was RNA extracted from PBMCs, and the TCR library was made from it. Source: peripheral blood mononuclear cells (PBMCs), taken at new diagnosis, from a patient treated with antithyroid drugs. The receptors were sampled from a female donor with Graves disease.

On this clonotype itself: A read error is possible here, since a much larger clone lies one base away. V is TRBV7-9 and J is TRBJ2-1, with D hard to call. The CDR3 spans 15 residues. V dropped 4 bases and J dropped 6 bases, with 16 bases sitting between them. The germline gives CDR1 SEHNR, CDR2 FQNEAQ (reference sequence). CDR3 loop: CASSSEERPGNEQFF. As DNA, the CDR3 is TGTGCCAGCAGCTCAGAGGAGCGCCCGGGCAATGAGCAGTTCTTC.

This clonotype was detected once. The CDR3 is CASSRSGAGAYNEQFF. The CDR3, as DNA: TGTGCCAGCAGTCGGAGTGGGGCAGGGGCCTACAATGAGCAGTTCTTC. The chain combines TRBV28 with TRBJ2-1, with TRBD1 as a possible D gene (6 bases). CDR3 length: 16 amino acids. Germline loops: CDR1 MDHEN, CDR2 SYDVKM. The V and J ends lost 5 bases and 2 bases respectively, with 16 bases between them.

This clonotype was seen at least ten times. V and J are TRBV24-1 and TRBJ2-5, with 10 bases fitting TRBD1. V gave up 4 bases and J gave up 5 bases; unmatched junction bases: 15. The CDR3 has 18 amino acids. Germline V gives CDR1 KGHDR, CDR2 SFDVKD. Here the CDR3 reads CATSDPGTGEFLGETQYF. CDR3 DNA: TGTGCCACCAGTGACCCCGGGACAGGGGAGTTTTTGGGGGAGACCCAGTACTTC.

This clonotype appeared many times. The chain employs TRBV20-1 and TRBJ1-2, with 10 bases fitting TRBD1. V lost 5 bases and J lost 8; bases outside the gene matches: 8. The length of the CDR3 is 13 residues. Germline loops: CDR1 DFQATT, CDR2 SNEGSKA (reference sequence). CDR3 DNA: TGCAGTGCTTACCGGGACAGGGGTCAAGGCTACACCTTC. As protein: CSAYRDRGQGYTF.

This clonotype showed up many times. The chain combines TRBV11-2 with TRBJ2-5, with D perhaps matching TRBD2 (6 bases). The CDR3 loop spans 16 amino acids. Trimming removed 3 bases from V and 4 bases from J, with 18 bases in between. The V gene's germline CDR1 is SGHAT and CDR2 FQNNGV. This CDR3 reads CASSLYGTGLRETQYF. CDR3 coding DNA: TGTGCCAGCAGCTTGTACGGAACGGGACTGAGAGAGACCCAGTACTTC.

This rearrangement joins TRBV4-3 to TRBJ2-7, with 13 bases matching TRBD2. Germline CDR1 reads LGHNA; CDR2 reads YSLEER. V was pared by 4 bases and J by 3 bases, with 9 bases of the junction left unmatched. CDR3 length equals 17 residues. The CDR3 sequence is CASSPHAGTSGNYEQYF. The DNA for the CDR3 is TGCGCCAGCAGCCCCCACGCCGGGACTAGCGGGAACTACGAGCAGTACTTC.

This sequence joins TRBV7-2 and TRBJ2-7; the match to TRBD2 covers 12 bases. The CDR3 covers 16 residues. Per germline, CDR1 SGHTA and CDR2 FQGNSA. Losses at the gene ends were 2 bases for V and 9 bases for J; bases not matched to a gene: 11. The CDR3 nucleotides are TGTGCCAGCAGCTTATTCGGGACTAGCGGGTCGGAAGCGCAGTACTTC. This codes for CASSLFGTSGSEAQYF.

This clonotype was observed at least ten times. The chain employs TRBV3-1 and TRBJ2-1, with 9 bases fitting TRBD1. Trimming removed 2 bases from V and 7 bases from J; junction bases left unmatched: 12. This CDR3 spans 17 amino acids. Germline V CDR1 and CDR2: LGHDT, YNNKEL (reference sequence). The CDR3 loop is CASSQTPGTGKSNEQFF. The CDR3, as DNA: TGTGCCAGCAGCCAAACCCCCGGGACAGGGAAGTCAAATGAGCAGTTCTTC.

This clonotype occurred many times. This chain links TRBV7-6 with TRBJ2-1, with D perhaps matching TRBD2 (6 bases). The V and J ends lost 1 base and 12 bases respectively, with 10 bases between them. Germline CDR1 and CDR2: SGHVS and FNYEAQ. The CDR3 spans 12 residues. The CDR3 DNA is TGTGCCAGCAGCTTAGGGGGGGATGGGCAGTTCTTC. This sequence encodes CASSLGGDGQFF.

This clonotype appeared a few times. Germline is not matched at one junction end, which may reflect a read error. The chain combines TRBV4-3 with TRBJ2-5, with 7 nucleotides matching TRBD1. CDR3 length: 15 amino acids. Per the germline V gene, CDR1 is LGHNA and CDR2 is YSLEER. CDR3 bases: TGCGCCAGCAGCCAAGGGGGACAGAACCACGAGACCCAGTACTTC. Its translation is CASSQGGQNHETQYF.

The chain recombines TRBV3-1 with TRBJ2-1; a possible D gene is TRBD1 (5 bases). V was pared by 5 bases and J by 5 bases, with 16 bases between. The CDR3 covers 15 residues. CDR1 and CDR2 from the germline V gene are LGHDT and YNNKEL (reference sequence). The CDR3 region is CASSSWTNLDNEQFF. DNA for the CDR3: TGTGCCAGCAGCTCCTGGACAAACCTAGACAATGAGCAGTTCTTC.

The V call is TRBV10-3, the J call TRBJ1-2; possibly TRBD1 for D (6 bases). Germline V CDR1 and CDR2: ENHRY, SYGVKD. Trimming pared 7 bases from V and 8 bases from J, leaving 14 bases between. The CDR3 totals 12 residues. The CDR3 loop reads CAINGQSGGYTF. The CDR3 DNA follows: TGTGCCATCAACGGACAGTCGGGCGGCTACACCTTC.

This clonotype was seen at least ten times. V usage is TRBV7-9 and J usage is TRBJ2-7; 7 positions agree with TRBD2. V was clipped by 1 base and J by 9 bases; unmatched bases: 6. In germline, CDR1 is SEHNR, CDR2 FQNEAQ (reference sequence). The CDR3 is 13 residues long. CDR3 residues: CASSLDGRGGQYF. The CDR3 nucleotides are TGTGCCAGCAGCTTAGATGGGAGGGGTGGGCAGTACTTC.

This clonotype has a count of ten or more. The V gene is TRBV18, the J gene TRBJ1-1, with 9 bases aligning to TRBD1. J was trimmed by 3 bases and V by 4 bases; bases with no gene match: 6. This CDR3 has 15 amino acids. CDR1 is KGHSH and CDR2 is LQKENI in the germline V gene. The CDR3 DNA reads as TGTGCCAGCTCACTGGGACAGGGCCGGGACACTGAAGCTTTCTTT. Protein: CASSLGQGRDTEAFF.

This clonotype was seen at least ten times. The chain combines TRBV7-3 with TRBJ2-1; TRBD2 matches 7 bases. The CDR3 totals 19 residues. Trimming removed 4 bases from V and 1 base from J; junction bases left unmatched: 16. The germline CDR1 and CDR2 sequences are SGHTA and FQGTGA. CDR3 nucleotides: TGTGCCAGCAGCTCCGACTACCTTCAGCGGGGTGCATCCTACAATGAGCAGTTCTTC. Its translation is CASSSDYLQRGASYNEQFF.

The sample holds one count of this clonotype. Being one base from a much bigger clone, this may be a read error. CDR3 nucleotides: TGTGCCAGCAGTGGGGTGTTGGTGGGATCTCTATGGCCTACCTACGAGCAGTTCTTC. Encoded protein: CASSGVLVGSLWPTYEQFF. The rearrangement joins TRBV12-3 or TRBV12-4 to TRBJ2-5; D remains ambiguous. The J call may be mistaken, given a closer DNA end match to TRBJ2-1. This CDR3 comprises 19 residues.

About this clonotype itself: One base separates it from a far larger clone, so it is likely a read error. This chain uses TRBV28 with TRBJ2-2; 11 bases are shared with TRBD2. The germline gives CDR1 MDHEN, CDR2 SYDVKM. This CDR3 is 20 amino acids long. The ends lost 5 bases at V and 5 bases at J; junction bases unmatched: 19. CDR3 bases: TGTGCCAGCAGTGTCCCCGGGACTAGCGGTAAACGAGAATGGACCGGGGAGCTGTTTTTT. It is translated as CASSVPGTSGKREWTGELFF.

The V gene is TRBV20-1, the J gene TRBJ1-5, with 9 bases identical to TRBD1. Trimming at V came to 5 bases and at J to 4 bases, leaving 6 bases not matched to a gene. This CDR3 region has 14 residues. The germline gives CDR1 DFQATT, CDR2 SNEGSKA (reference sequence). This chain's CDR3 is CSAGRQGENQPQHF. The CDR3 DNA reads as TGCAGTGCTGGGCGACAGGGGGAGAATCAGCCCCAGCATTTT.

This clonotype was seen at least ten times. The V gene is TRBV28, the J gene TRBJ1-5; D is uncertain. Trimming took 7 bases from V and 1 from J, leaving 5 bases between them. The CDR3 is made up of 12 amino acids. CDR1 and CDR2 from the germline V gene are MDHEN and SYDVKM. The CDR3 DNA reads TGTGCCAGCACCCCAAGCAATCAGCCCCAGCATTTT. Translation: CASTPSNQPQHF. Supplemented by reference TRBV28 and TRBJ1-5, the full variable domain reads DVKVTQSSRYLVKRTGEKVFLECVQDMDHENMFWYRQDPGLGLRLIYFSYDVKMKEKGDIPEGYSVSREKKERFSLILESASTNQTSMYLCASTPSNQPQHFGDGTRLSIL.

The table lists this clonotype with many counts. CDR3 residues: CASRSSSYNEQFF. The CDR3 DNA reads TGCGCCAGCAGGAGTAGCTCCTACAATGAGCAGTTCTTC. The chain is built from TRBV5-1 and TRBJ2-1; the D is unclear. CDR1 is SGHRS and CDR2 is YFSETQ in the germline V gene. The V and J ends lost 5 bases and 0 bases respectively, with 6 bases between them. This CDR3 contains 13 residues. Together with reference TRBV5-1 and TRBJ2-1, the CDR3 gives the full variable domain: KAGVTQTPRYLIKTRGQQVTLSCSPISGHRSVSWYQQTPGQGLQFLFEYFSETQRNKGNFPGRFSGRQFSNSRSEMNVSTLELGDSALYLCASRSSSYNEQFFGPGTRLTVL.

Many counts were recorded for this clonotype. V usage is TRBV27 and J usage is TRBJ2-7, with D possibly being TRBD1 (6 bases). V lost 2 bases, J lost 1 base, and 9 bases lay in between. The CDR3 totals 14 residues. Germline V CDR1 and CDR2: MNHEY, SMNVEV (reference sequence). CDR3 residues: CASSLGDKSYEQYF. CDR3 coding DNA: TGTGCCAGCAGTTTAGGGGACAAGTCCTACGAGCAGTACTTC.

This clonotype was counted at least ten times. The rearrangement links TRBV9 to TRBJ1-1, with 8 nucleotides matching TRBD1. CDR3 length: 15 amino acids. Germline CDR1 and CDR2: SGDLS and YYNGEE. V shed 4 bases, J shed 4 bases, and the junction held 9 bases outside the gene matches. CDR3 coding DNA: TGTGCCAGCAGCTCTCGGACAGGGAGTGGCACTGAAGCTTTCTTT. This gives the protein CASSSRTGSGTEAFF.

This clonotype has ten or more counts. The CDR3 DNA is TGTGCCAGTAGTATTTGGGACAGAAGAAACACTGAAGCTTTCTTT. Its protein product is CASSIWDRRNTEAFF. This chain links TRBV19 with TRBJ1-1; 7 bases are a match to TRBD1. The ends lost 3 bases at V and 2 bases at J; junction bases unmatched: 6. Germline V gene lookup returns CDR1 LNHDA and CDR2 SQIVND (reference sequence). This CDR3 spans 15 amino acids. Looking up the rest from reference TRBV19 and TRBJ1-1 gives the full variable domain: DGGITQSPKYLFRKEGQNVTLSCEQNLNHDAMYWYRQDPGQGLRLIYYSQIVNDFQKGDIAEGYSVSREKKESFPLTVTSAQKNPTAFYLCASSIWDRRNTEAFFGQGTRLTVV.

This clonotype was counted between two and nine times. A much larger clone lies one base from this, so it may be a read error. V usage is TRBV27 and J usage is TRBJ2-3; no reliable D call. Germline assignment: CDR1 MNHEY and CDR2 SMNVEV (reference sequence). The CDR3 is 16 residues long. CDR3 coding DNA: TGTGTCAGCAGTTCCTCCTCCGGTTGGTCCACAGATACGCAGTATTTT. Translation: CVSSSSSGWSTDTQYF.

The chain links TRBV27 to TRBJ2-1; D gene ambiguous. From germline, CDR1 is MNHEY and CDR2 SMNVEV (reference sequence). CDR3 length equals 12 residues. V was shortened by 1 base and J by 6 bases, with 4 bases between the two germline ends. The DNA for the CDR3 is TGTGCCAGCAGTTTATTCGGCAATGAGCAGTTCTTC. Its translation: CASSLFGNEQFF.

The table lists this clonotype with many counts. The chain is built from TRBV24-1 and TRBJ2-1; 11 bases fit TRBD1. Germline CDR1 KGHDR, CDR2 SFDVKD. The CDR3 runs to 16 residues. V was pared by 4 bases and J by 7 bases, with 8 bases of the junction left unmatched. CDR3 amino acids: CATSDTGTGGGNEQFF. As DNA, the CDR3 is TGTGCCACCAGTGACACCGGGACAGGGGGTGGGAATGAGCAGTTCTTC.

Many counts were recorded for this clonotype. This chain links TRBV3-1 with TRBJ1-1; the D is unclear. Germline V gives CDR1 LGHDT, CDR2 YNNKEL (reference sequence). The V end was cut by 2 bases, the J end by 8 bases, with 9 bases between. There are 12 residues in the CDR3. CDR3 nucleotides: TGTGCCAGCAGCCAACCGATGATGGAAGCTTTCTTT. It specifies CASSQPMMEAFF. Drawing the rest from reference TRBV3-1 and TRBJ1-1, the complete variable domain is DTAVSQTPKYLVTQMGNDKSIKCEQNLGHDTMYWYKQDSKKFLKIMFSYNNKELIINETVPNRFSPKSPDKAHLNLHINSLELGDSAVYFCASSQPMMEAFFGQGTRLTVV.

In its sample, this clonotype was seen a few times. This sequence joins TRBV19 and TRBJ2-1; 7 bases align to TRBD2. Trimming removed 7 bases from V and 7 bases from J; junction bases left unmatched: 16. The CDR3 spans 16 residues. Germline V gene data show CDR1 as LNHDA and CDR2 as SQIVND (reference sequence). The CDR3 coding sequence is TGTGCCAGTATGGCGGGAGTTTCACCGAATCCGAATGAGCAGTTCTTC. Translation: CASMAGVSPNPNEQFF.

Many counts were recorded for this clonotype. The rearrangement links TRBV11-3 to TRBJ2-2, with 9 bases aligning to TRBD2. V was clipped by 3 bases and J by 3 bases; unmatched bases: 2. The CDR3 spans 15 residues. Germline-derived CDR1 and CDR2 are SGHNT and YENEEA. CDR3 amino acids: CASSFRLADTGELFF. CDR3 DNA: TGTGCCAGCAGCTTTCGACTAGCGGACACCGGGGAGCTGTTTTTT.

This chain connects TRBV7-2 to TRBJ1-2, with 9 bases that match TRBD1. The CDR3 covers 15 residues. The J segment lost 7 bases and the V segment lost 6 bases, leaving 12 bases of the junction unmatched. Germline loops: CDR1 SGHTA, CDR2 FQGNSA. This chain's CDR3 is CASSYPTGGGGGYTF. The CDR3 region has the DNA TGTGCCAGCAGTTATCCCACAGGGGGCGGAGGTGGCTACACCTTC.

This clonotype occurred many times. The V call is TRBV6-5, the J call TRBJ1-5, with a tentative D call TRBD1 (5 bases). The CDR3 is 15 residues long. Trimming cost V 0 bases and J 3 bases, with 9 bases left between them. From germline, CDR1 is MNHEY and CDR2 SVGAGI. For the CDR3, the DNA is TGTGCCAGCAGTTACTCGGGGGTGAACAATCAGCCCCAGCATTTT. This codes for CASSYSGVNNQPQHF.

In this sample, this clonotype turned up many times. This chain links TRBV19 with TRBJ2-7, with no clear D. Trimming shortened V by 10 bases and J by 2 bases, and 9 bases separated the two germline ends. Germline values: CDR1 LNHDA, CDR2 SQIVND (reference sequence). The CDR3 is 11 amino acids. The CDR3 is CATSKAYEQYF. The CDR3 DNA reads as TGTGCCACCTCCAAGGCCTACGAGCAGTACTTC.